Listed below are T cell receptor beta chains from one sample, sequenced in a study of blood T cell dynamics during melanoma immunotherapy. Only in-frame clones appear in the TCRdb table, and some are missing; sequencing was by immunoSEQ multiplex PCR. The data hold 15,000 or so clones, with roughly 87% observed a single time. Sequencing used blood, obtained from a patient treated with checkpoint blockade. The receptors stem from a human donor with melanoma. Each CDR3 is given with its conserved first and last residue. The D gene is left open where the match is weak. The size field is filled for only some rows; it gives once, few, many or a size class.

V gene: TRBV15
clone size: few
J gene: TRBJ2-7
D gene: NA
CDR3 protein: CATSRDSSASYEQYF
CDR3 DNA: TGTGCCACCAGCAGAGATTCTTCAGCGTCCTACGAGCAGTACTTC

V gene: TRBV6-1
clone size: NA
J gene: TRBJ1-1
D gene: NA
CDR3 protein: CASSDWEMNTEAFF
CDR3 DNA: TGTGCCAGCAGTGATTGGGAGATGAACACTGAAGCTTTCTTT

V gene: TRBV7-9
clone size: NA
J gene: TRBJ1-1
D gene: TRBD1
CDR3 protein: CASSLGTGKNTEAFF
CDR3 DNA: TGTGCCAGCAGCTTGGGGACAGGCAAGAACACTGAAGCTTTCTTT

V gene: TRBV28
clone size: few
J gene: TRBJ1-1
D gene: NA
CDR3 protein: CASSPLLNTEAFF
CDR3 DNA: TGTGCCAGCAGTCCCCTCCTAAACACTGAAGCTTTCTTT

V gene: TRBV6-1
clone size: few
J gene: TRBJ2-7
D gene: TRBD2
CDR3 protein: CASSVTSKSNEQYF
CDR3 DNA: TGTGCCAGCAGTGTGACTAGCAAGTCTAACGAGCAGTACTTC

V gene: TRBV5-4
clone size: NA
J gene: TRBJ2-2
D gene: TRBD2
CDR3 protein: CASSPGGLAGQGELFF
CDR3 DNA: TGTGCCAGCAGCCCTGGGGGACTAGCGGGTCAAGGGGAGCTGTTTTTT

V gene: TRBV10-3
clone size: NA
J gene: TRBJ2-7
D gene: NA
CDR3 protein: CAISVGGLQDEQYF
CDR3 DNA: TGTGCCATCAGTGTTGGGGGGCTACAGGACGAGCAGTACTTC

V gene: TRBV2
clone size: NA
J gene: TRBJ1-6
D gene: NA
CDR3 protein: CASSDRAWRRNSPLHF
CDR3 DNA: TGTGCCAGCAGTGACCGGGCCTGGAGGAGAAATTCACCCCTCCACTTT

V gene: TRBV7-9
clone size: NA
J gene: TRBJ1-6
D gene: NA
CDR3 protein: CASSFPEPNSPLHF
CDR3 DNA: TGTGCCAGCAGCTTTCCAGAGCCCAATTCACCCCTCCACTTT

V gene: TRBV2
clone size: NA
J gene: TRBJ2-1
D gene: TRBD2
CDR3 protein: CASSLRAGGQNNEQFF
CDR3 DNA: TGTGCCAGCAGTCTTCGGGCGGGAGGGCAGAACAATGAGCAGTTCTTC

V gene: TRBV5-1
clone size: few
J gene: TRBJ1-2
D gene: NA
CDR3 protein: CASSPGERYGYTF
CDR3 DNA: TGCGCCAGCAGCCCGGGAGAACGCTATGGCTACACCTTC

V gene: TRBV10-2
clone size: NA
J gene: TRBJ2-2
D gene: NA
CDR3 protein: CASSELRGGNTGELFF
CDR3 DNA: TGCGCCAGCAGTGAGTTACGCGGCGGGAACACCGGGGAGCTGTTTTTT

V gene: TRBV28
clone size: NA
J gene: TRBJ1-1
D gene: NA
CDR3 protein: CASSLWGDTGGEAFF
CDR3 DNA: TGTGCCAGCAGTTTATGGGGGGATACTGGGGGTGAAGCTTTCTTT

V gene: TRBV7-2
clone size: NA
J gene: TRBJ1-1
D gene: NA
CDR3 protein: CASSLTQGNTEAFF
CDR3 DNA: TGTGCCAGCAGCTTAACCCAGGGGAACACTGAAGCTTTCTTT

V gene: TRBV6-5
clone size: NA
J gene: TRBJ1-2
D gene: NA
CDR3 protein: CASSLGPDYGYTF
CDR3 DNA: TGTGCCAGCAGCCTTGGGCCCGACTATGGCTACACCTTC

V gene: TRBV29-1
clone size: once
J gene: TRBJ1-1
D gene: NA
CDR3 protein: CSVSDRPSTEAFF
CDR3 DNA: TGCAGCGTGAGCGACAGACCCAGCACTGAAGCTTTCTTT

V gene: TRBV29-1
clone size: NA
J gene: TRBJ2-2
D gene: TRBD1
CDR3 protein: CSVWTGANTGELFF
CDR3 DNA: TGCAGCGTTTGGACAGGGGCCAACACCGGGGAGCTGTTTTTT

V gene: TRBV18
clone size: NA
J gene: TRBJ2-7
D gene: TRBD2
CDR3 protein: CASSLAGSYEQYF
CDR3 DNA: TGTGCCAGCTCTCTAGCGGGGTCCTACGAGCAGTACTTC

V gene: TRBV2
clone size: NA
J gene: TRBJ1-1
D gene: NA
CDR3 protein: CASSGGDRTEAFF
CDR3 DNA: TGTGCCAGCAGTGGGGGAGACAGGACTGAAGCTTTCTTT

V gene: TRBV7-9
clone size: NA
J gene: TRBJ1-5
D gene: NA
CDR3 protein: CASSSAPLAGNQPQHF
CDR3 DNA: TGTGCCAGCAGCTCAGCTCCCCTCGCGGGCAATCAGCCCCAGCATTTT

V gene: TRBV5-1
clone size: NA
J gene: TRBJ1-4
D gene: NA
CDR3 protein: CASSLGGQYNEKLFF
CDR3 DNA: TGCGCCAGCAGCTTGGGAGGACAGTATAATGAAAAACTGTTTTTT

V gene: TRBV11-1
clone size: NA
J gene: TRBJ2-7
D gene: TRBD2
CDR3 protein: CASRKLAGVTYEQYF
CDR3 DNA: TGTGCCAGCCGGAAACTAGCGGGGGTAACCTACGAGCAGTACTTC

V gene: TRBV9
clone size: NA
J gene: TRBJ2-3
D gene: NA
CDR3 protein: CASSLSTDTQYF
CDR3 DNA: TGTGCCAGCAGCTTATCCACGGATACGCAGTATTTT

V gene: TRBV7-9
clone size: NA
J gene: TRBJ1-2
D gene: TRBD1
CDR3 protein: CASSDGTATYGYTF
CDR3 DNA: TGTGCCAGCAGCGATGGGACAGCCACCTATGGCTACACCTTC

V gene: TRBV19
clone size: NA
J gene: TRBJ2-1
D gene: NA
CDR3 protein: CASSSLGRYNEQFF
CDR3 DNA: TGTGCCAGTAGTAGCTTAGGGAGATACAATGAGCAGTTCTTC

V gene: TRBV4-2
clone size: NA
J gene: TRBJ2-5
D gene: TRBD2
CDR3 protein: CASSQDSLAGGGETQYF
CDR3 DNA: TGTGCCAGCAGCCAAGATAGCCTAGCGGGAGGCGGGGAGACCCAGTACTTC

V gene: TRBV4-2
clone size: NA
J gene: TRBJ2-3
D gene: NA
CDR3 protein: CASSQLGGFTDTQYF
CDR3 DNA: TGTGCCAGCAGCCAATTAGGAGGTTTTACAGATACGCAGTATTTT

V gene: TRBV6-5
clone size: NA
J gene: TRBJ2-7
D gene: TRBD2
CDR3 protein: CASSLTSGGFEQYF
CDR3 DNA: TGTGCCAGCAGTTTGACTAGCGGGGGTTTCGAGCAGTACTTC

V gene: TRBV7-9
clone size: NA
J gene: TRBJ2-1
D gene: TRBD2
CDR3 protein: CASSYPGLAFEQFF
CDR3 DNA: TGTGCCAGCAGCTATCCGGGACTAGCGTTTGAGCAGTTCTTC

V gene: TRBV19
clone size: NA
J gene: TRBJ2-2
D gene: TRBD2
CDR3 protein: CASSIEAGVGTGELFF
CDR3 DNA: TGTGCCAGTAGTATAGAGGCGGGAGTGGGCACCGGGGAGCTGTTTTTT

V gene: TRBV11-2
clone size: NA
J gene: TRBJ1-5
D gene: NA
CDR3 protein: CASSRGQLQEPQHF
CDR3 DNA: TGTGCCAGCAGCCGTGGACAGTTGCAAGAGCCCCAGCATTTT

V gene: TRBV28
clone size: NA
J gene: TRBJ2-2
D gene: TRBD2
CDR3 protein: CASSFTSGRTGELFF
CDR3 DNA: TGTGCCAGCAGTTTCACTAGCGGGAGAACCGGGGAGCTGTTTTTT

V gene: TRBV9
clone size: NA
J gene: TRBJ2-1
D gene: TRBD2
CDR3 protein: CASSGPRTSGSLRNEQFF
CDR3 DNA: TGTGCCAGCAGCGGTCCCAGGACTAGCGGGAGTCTAAGGAATGAGCAGTTCTTC

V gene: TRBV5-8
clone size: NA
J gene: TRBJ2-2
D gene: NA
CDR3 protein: CASSLGGMNTGELFF
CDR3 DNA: TGTGCCAGCAGCTTGGGCGGGATGAACACCGGGGAGCTGTTTTTT

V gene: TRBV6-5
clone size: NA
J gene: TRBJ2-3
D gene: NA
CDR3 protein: CASSSPEGGTDTQYF
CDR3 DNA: TGTGCCAGCAGTTCGCCGGAGGGGGGGACAGATACGCAGTATTTT

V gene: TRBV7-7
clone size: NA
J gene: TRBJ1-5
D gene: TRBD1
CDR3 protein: CASRRDRGLSKNQPQHF
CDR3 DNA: TGTGCTAGCAGGCGGGACAGGGGGCTTTCCAAAAATCAGCCCCAGCATTTT

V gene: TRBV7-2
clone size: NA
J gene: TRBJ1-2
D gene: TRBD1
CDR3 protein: CASSSRQGALDYGYTF
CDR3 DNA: TGTGCCAGCAGCTCCCGACAGGGGGCCTTGGACTATGGCTACACCTTC

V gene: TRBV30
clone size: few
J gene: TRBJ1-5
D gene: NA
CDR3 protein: CAWSRGEAQPQHF
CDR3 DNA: TGTGCCTGGAGCCGAGGTGAGGCGCAGCCCCAGCATTTT

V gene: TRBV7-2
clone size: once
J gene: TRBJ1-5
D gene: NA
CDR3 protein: CASSLVSDPLGNQPQHF
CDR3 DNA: TGTGCCAGCAGCTTAGTATCGGACCCCCTGGGCAATCAGCCCCAGCATTTT

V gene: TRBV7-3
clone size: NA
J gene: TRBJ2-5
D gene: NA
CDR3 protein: CASPTRVKNLETQYF
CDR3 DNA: TGTGCCAGTCCCACTAGAGTAAAAAATTTGGAGACCCAGTACTTC

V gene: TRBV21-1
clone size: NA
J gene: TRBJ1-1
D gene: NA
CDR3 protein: CASSKRTVLGGRSTEAFF
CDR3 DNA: TGTGCCAGCAGCAAAAGGACGGTCCTGGGGGGCCGCAGCACTGAAGCTTTCTTT

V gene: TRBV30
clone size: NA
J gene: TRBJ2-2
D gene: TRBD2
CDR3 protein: CAWSIILAGVRTGELFF
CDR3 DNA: TGTGCCTGGAGTATAATATTAGCGGGAGTCAGAACCGGGGAGCTGTTTTTT

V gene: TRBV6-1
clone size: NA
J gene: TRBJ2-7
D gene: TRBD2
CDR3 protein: CASSDRAGVEEQYF
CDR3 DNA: TGTGCCAGCAGTGATAGAGCGGGAGTCGAAGAGCAGTACTTC

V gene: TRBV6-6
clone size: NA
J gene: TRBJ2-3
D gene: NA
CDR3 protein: CASSYWPNEDTQYF
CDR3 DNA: TGTGCCAGCAGTTACTGGCCTAACGAGGATACGCAGTATTTT

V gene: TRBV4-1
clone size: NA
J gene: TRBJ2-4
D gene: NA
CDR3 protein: CASSQRPESWEAKNIQYF
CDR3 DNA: TGCGCCAGCAGCCAACGCCCGGAGAGCTGGGAGGCCAAAAACATTCAGTACTTC

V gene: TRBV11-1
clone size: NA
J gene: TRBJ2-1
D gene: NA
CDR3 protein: CASSLARSGSTEQFF
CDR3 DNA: TGTGCCAGCAGCTTAGCTAGGTCGGGGAGTACTGAGCAGTTCTTC

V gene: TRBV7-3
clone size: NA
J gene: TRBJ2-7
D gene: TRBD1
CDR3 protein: CASSLTPGGGYEQYF
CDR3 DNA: TGTGCCAGCAGCTTAACCCCAGGGGGCGGCTACGAGCAGTACTTC

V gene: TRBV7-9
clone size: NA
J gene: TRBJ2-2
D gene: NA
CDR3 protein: CASSLIESGELFF
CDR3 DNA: TGTGCCAGCAGCTTAATCGAGTCCGGGGAGCTGTTTTTT

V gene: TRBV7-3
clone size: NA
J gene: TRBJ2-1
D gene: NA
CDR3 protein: CASSLGFYNEQFF
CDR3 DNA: TGTGCCAGCAGCCTAGGATTCTACAATGAGCAGTTCTTC

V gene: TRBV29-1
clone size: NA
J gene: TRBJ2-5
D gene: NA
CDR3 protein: CSVVFPGETQYF
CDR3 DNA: TGCAGCGTTGTTTTTCCGGGAGAGACCCAGTACTTC

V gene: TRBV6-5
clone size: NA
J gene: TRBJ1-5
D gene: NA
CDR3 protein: CASSPETHQPQHF
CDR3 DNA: TGTGCCAGCAGTCCAGAGACTCATCAGCCCCAGCATTTT

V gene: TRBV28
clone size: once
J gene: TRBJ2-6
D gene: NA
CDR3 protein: CASRSNPGGANVLTF
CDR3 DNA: TGTGCCAGCAGATCGAACCCCGGTGGGGCCAACGTCCTGACTTTC

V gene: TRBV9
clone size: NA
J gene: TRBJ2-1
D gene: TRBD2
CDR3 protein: CASSEGTSGRGTDEQFF
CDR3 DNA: TGTGCCAGCAGCGAGGGGACTAGCGGGAGAGGGACGGATGAGCAGTTCTTC

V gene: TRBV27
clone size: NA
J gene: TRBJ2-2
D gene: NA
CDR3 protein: CASSLLTGTLNTGELFF
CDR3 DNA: TGTGCCAGCAGTTTATTAACCGGGACCTTGAACACCGGGGAGCTGTTTTTT

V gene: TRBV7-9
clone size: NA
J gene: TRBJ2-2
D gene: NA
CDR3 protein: CASSSPRTANTGELFF
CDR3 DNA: TGTGCCAGCAGCTCCCCTCGGACGGCGAACACCGGGGAGCTGTTTTTT

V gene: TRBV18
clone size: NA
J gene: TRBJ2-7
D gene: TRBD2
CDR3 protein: CASSPAASGSNPEQYF
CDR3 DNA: TGTGCCAGCTCACCGGCCGCTAGCGGGAGTAACCCCGAGCAGTACTTC

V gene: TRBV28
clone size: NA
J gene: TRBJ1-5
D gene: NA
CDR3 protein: CASQGPGVENQPQHF
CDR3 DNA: TGTGCCAGCCAGGGCCCAGGGGTAGAAAATCAGCCCCAGCATTTT

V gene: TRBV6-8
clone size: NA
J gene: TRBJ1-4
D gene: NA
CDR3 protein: CAIKGPRQPKRF
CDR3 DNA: TGTGCCATCAAGGGCCCTCGCCAACCGAAGAGGTTT

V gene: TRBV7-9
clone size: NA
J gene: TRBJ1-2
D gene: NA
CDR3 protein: CASSRQGANYGYTF
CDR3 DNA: TGTGCCAGCAGCCGCCAGGGAGCTAACTATGGCTACACCTTC

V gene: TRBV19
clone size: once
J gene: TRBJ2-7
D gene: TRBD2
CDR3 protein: CASSTGTGVLAGGHEQYF
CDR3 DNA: TGTGCCAGTAGTACCGGGACTGGGGTCCTAGCGGGAGGCCACGAGCAGTACTTC